This TCR beta chain was sequenced for a study of T cells in Graves' hyperthyroidism and ophthalmopathy. In the study overall: Before any treatment, at initial diagnosis, peripheral blood was collected. Study-wide results and limits: From stable hyperthyroidism, ophthalmopathy was separated by a 13 V-J model.

TCR beta CDR3 sequences were amplified from RNA transcripts. Researchers ran a first-round RT-PCR on the TCR CDR3 using the HTBI primer set. TCRdb re-called the multiplex PCR reads with MiXCR, one entry per CDR3 protein. The sample consists of about 590,000 distinct CDR3 sequences, about 15% of them appearing once. Patients having uncontrolled infection, another autoimmune disease, pregnancy or lactation were not included. PBMCs came from about 10 ml fresh peripheral blood. Notes on this clonotype: Its antigen is unidentified.

Germline CDR1 SGHVS, CDR2 FNYEAQ. The CDR3 consists of 17 residues. V lost 0 bases and J 0 bases, leaving 11 bases between the germline ends. The rearrangement joins TRBV7-6 to TRBJ2-2; D unresolved. This receptor was obtained from a woman aged 25 to 39 with Graves' hyperthyroidism. The sequenced material came from blood. The CDR3 is CASSLAEIESNTGELFF. The CDR3 bases are TGTGCCAGCAGCTTAGCAGAGATAGAATCGAACACCGGGGAGCTGTTTTTT.